This T cell receptor (beta chain) was sequenced during a study of T cell repertoires in cytomegalovirus infection. Turning to the study itself: Public TCR beta signatures indicated both CMV infection and matching HLA type. General study results and limits: Cumulated frequencies of public TCR beta families served to identify carriers of CMV plus the relevant HLA. There were HLA-C-restricted CMV-specific TCR beta clonotypes dominating the ex vivo response.

TCRdb re-derived calls from the reads in MiXCR, one entry per CDR3 protein. The sample yields under 850,000 distinct CDR3 sequences, less than 40% seen once. This clonotype was recorded many times. Its antigen remains unidentified. Losses at the gene ends were 6 bases for V and 7 bases for J; bases not matched to a gene: 3. The CDR3 extends over 13 amino acids. Germline V gene data show CDR1 as MNHEY and CDR2 as SMNVEV (reference sequence). The clonotype originates from a human donor in good health (CMV status not recorded). Some clones in this sample may be carry-over from other donors' samples. Material for sequencing was PBMCs. The rearrangement links TRBV27 to TRBJ2-1, with 10 bases lining up with TRBD2. This CDR3 reads CASRRTSGNEQFF. As DNA, the CDR3 is TGTGCCAGCAGGCGGACTAGCGGTAATGAGCAGTTCTTC.